These T cell receptor beta chains were read from a single sample in a study of blood T cells in healthy people across ages. TCRdb analysed the 5' RACE reads with MiXCR anew, one entry per CDR3 protein. The repertoire has about 620,000 distinct CDR3 sequences, 20% to 25% of them found once; the top ten carry 3% to 4.5%. The sample consisted of blood. The receptors here all came from a man in his 70s in good health. CDR3s include the opening cysteine and the closing phenylalanine or tryptophan. D genes are given only for firm matches. Clone size is shown for a subset of rows, as once, few, many or a class of expanded clone.

clone size,V gene,J gene,D gene,CDR3 protein,CDR3 DNA
few,TRBV7-9,TRBJ2-3,TRBD2,CASSQTSGRRDTQYF,TGTGCCAGCAGCCAGACTAGCGGGAGGAGAGATACGCAGTATTTT
NA,TRBV14,TRBJ2-1,TRBD1,CASSRYTDRGYGGQFF,TGTGCCAGCAGCCGATATACAGACAGGGGGTACGGAGGGCAGTTCTTC
NA,TRBV12-3/TRBV12-4,TRBJ1-2,NA,CASSFPERGNYGYTF,TGTGCCAGCAGTTTTCCGGAGAGGGGAAACTATGGCTACACCTTC
few,TRBV27,TRBJ1-2,TRBD1,CASKGAGAFEGYTF,TGTGCCAGCAAGGGGGCGGGGGCCTTCGAGGGCTACACCTTC
NA,TRBV5-1,TRBJ2-5,NA,CDSSSSGWDQETQYF,TGCGACAGCAGCTCCTCCGGCTGGGACCAAGAGACCCAGTACTTC
NA,TRBV7-2,TRBJ1-2,NA,CASSPEQGPYGYTF,TGTGCCAGCAGCCCCGAACAGGGACCCTATGGCTACACCTTC
NA,TRBV9,TRBJ2-1,TRBD2,CASSVDPGRANEQFF,TGTGCCAGCAGCGTAGATCCTGGGAGGGCCAATGAGCAGTTCTTC
few,TRBV30,TRBJ1-2,TRBD1,CAWSGDSAIGGYTF,TGTGCCTGGAGTGGGGACAGCGCTATCGGGGGCTACACCTTC
NA,TRBV12-3/TRBV12-4,TRBJ1-2,NA,CASSLPGLPVYGYTF,TGTGCCAGCAGTTTACCGGGTCTACCGGTCTATGGCTACACCTTC
few,TRBV11-1,TRBJ2-4,NA,CASSPDTPGVQYF,TGTGCCAGCAGCCCCGACACACCTGGGGTTCAGTACTTC
NA,TRBV15,TRBJ2-3,TRBD2,CATSARLAAADTQYF,TGTGCCACCAGCGCCCGACTAGCGGCCGCAGATACGCAGTATTTT
NA,TRBV5-1,TRBJ2-5,NA,CASSPSGFQGTQYF,TGCGCCAGCAGCCCAAGCGGGTTCCAAGGGACCCAGTACTTC
NA,TRBV25-1,TRBJ2-5,TRBD1,CASSAAGGRETQYF,TGTGCCAGCAGCGCTGCAGGGGGCCGAGAGACCCAGTACTTC
few,TRBV12-3/TRBV12-4,TRBJ2-5,NA,CASSFGSAQETQYF,TGTGCCAGCAGTTTTGGGTCGGCCCAAGAGACCCAGTACTTC
NA,TRBV12-3/TRBV12-4,TRBJ2-6,NA,CASQLGSGANVLTF,TGTGCCAGCCAACTCGGCTCTGGGGCCAACGTCCTGACTTTC
NA,TRBV20-1,TRBJ2-4,TRBD2,CSAPFPAGGPIIQYF,TGCAGTGCCCCTTTCCCAGCGGGAGGGCCGATCATTCAGTACTTC
NA,TRBV6-6,TRBJ2-7,NA,CASTLGTLEAEQYF,TGTGCCAGCACCTTGGGGACTCTGGAGGCCGAGCAGTACTTC